The T cell receptor (beta chain) described here comes from a study of CD8 T cells in Susac syndrome. Only one count was recorded for this clonotype. The CDR3 is made up of 14 amino acids. The germline CDR1 and CDR2 sequences are MNHEY and SVGAGI. The V and J ends lost 5 bases and 9 bases respectively, with 17 bases between them. Random hexamers were used to reverse transcribe about 0.45 to 1 ug of RNA. TCRdb reprocessed the immunoSEQ multiplex PCR reads via MiXCR and lists one record per CDR3 protein. This repertoire shows under 200,000 distinct CDR3 sequences, 95% found once; its top ten account for approximately 0.094%.

The V call is TRBV6-5, the J call TRBJ2-1; a possible D gene is TRBD1 (5 bases). The TCR sequence derives from a human donor in good health. Sequencing input: CD4+ T cells from PBMCs. The CDR3 nucleotides are TGTGCCAGCAGTGAACAATACGACAGTTTTGAGCAGTTCTTC. Translation: CASSEQYDSFEQFF.